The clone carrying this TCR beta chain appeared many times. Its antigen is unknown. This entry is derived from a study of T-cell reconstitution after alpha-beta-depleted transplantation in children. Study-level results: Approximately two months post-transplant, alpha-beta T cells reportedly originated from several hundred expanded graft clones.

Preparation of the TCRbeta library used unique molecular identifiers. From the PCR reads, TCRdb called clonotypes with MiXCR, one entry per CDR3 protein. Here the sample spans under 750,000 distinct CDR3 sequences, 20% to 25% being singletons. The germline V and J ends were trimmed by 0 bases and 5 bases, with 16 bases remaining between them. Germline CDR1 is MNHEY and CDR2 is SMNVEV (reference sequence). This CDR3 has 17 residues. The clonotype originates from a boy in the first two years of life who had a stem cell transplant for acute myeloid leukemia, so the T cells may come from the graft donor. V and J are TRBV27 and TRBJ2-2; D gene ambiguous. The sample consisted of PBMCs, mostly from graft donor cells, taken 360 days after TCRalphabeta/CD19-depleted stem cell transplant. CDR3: CASSLSIIARRTGELFF. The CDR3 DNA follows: TGTGCCAGCAGTTTATCGATAATCGCGCGAAGAACCGGGGAGCTGTTTTTT.